This T cell receptor (beta chain) was documented in a study of T cell changes during pregnancy in multiple sclerosis. Using immunoSEQ multiplex PCR, the repertoire was profiled, and TCRdb retains in-frame clones only, with some absent. The sample records about 46,000 clones, 91% being singletons. V trimming: 0 bases; J trimming: 6 bases; junction bases outside the gene matches: 5. The CDR3 has 15 residues. CDR1 MNHEY and CDR2 SVGAGI come from the germline V gene. The specimen was CD8+ T cells from peripheral blood mononuclear cells, collected in the second trimester of pregnancy. The TCR comes from a female donor with multiple sclerosis, enrolled in a pregnancy study. This chain uses TRBV6-5 with TRBJ1-1, with 9 bases that match TRBD1. The CDR3 sequence: CASSYSTGGQAEAFF. The DNA for the CDR3 is TGTGCCAGCAGTTACTCTACAGGGGGCCAGGCTGAAGCTTTCTTT.